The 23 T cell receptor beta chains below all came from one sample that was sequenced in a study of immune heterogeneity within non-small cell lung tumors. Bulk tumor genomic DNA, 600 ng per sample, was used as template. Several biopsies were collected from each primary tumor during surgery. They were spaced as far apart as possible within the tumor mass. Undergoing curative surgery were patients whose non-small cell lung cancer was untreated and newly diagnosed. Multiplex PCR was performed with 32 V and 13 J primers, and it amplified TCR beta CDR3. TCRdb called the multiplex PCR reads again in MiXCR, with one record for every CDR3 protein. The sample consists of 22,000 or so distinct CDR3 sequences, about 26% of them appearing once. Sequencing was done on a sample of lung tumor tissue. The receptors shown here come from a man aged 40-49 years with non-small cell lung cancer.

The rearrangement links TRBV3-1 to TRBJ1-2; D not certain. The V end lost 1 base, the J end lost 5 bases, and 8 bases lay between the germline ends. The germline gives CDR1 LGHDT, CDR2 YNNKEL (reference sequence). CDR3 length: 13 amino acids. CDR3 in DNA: TGTGCCAGCAGCCAAGGATGGGGATATGGCTACACCTTC. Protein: CASSQGWGYGYTF.

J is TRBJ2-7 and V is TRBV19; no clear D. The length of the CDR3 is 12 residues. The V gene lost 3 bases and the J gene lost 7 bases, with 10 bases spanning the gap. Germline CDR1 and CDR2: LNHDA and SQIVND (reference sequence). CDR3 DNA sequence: TGTGCCAGTAGTATGCCCCCCGGGGAGCAGTACTTC. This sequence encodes CASSMPPGEQYF.

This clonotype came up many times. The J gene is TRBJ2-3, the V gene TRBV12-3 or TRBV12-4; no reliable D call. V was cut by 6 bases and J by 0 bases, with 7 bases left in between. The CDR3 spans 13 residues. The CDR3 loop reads CASRGSSTDTQYF. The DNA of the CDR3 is TGTGCCAGCAGGGGATCTAGCACAGATACGCAGTATTTT.

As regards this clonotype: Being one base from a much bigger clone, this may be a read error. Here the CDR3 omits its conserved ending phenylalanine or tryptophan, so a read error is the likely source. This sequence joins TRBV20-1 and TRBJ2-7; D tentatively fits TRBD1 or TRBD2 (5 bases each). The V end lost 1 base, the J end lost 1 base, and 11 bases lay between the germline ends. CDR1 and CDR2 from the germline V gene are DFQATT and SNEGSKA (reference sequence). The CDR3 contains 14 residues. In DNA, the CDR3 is TGCAGTGCTAGAGGAGGGGTTATGTCCTACGAGCAGTACATC. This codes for CSARGGVMSYEQYI.

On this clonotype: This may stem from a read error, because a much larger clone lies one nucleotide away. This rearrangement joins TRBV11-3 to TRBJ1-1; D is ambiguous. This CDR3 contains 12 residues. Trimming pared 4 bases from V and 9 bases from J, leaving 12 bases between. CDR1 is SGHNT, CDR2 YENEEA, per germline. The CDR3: CASSSERAKAFF. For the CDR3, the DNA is TGTGCCAGCAGCTCCGAGCGCGCTAAAGCTTTCTTT.

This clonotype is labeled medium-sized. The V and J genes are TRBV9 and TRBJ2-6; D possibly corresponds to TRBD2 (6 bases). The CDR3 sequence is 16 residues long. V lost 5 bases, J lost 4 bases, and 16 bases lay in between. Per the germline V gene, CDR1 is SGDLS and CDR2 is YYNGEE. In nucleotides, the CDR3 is TGTGCCAGCAGTCGGATGGCGGGGTTAGGGGCCAACGTCCTGACTTTC. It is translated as CASSRMAGLGANVLTF.

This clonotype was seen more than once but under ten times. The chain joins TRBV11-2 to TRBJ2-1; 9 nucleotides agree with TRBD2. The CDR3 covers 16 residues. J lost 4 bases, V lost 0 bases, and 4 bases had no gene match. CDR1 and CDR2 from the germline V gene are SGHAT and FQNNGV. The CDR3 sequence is CASSLEGGRGYNEQFF. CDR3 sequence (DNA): TGTGCCAGCAGCTTAGAGGGCGGGAGGGGTTACAATGAGCAGTTCTTC.

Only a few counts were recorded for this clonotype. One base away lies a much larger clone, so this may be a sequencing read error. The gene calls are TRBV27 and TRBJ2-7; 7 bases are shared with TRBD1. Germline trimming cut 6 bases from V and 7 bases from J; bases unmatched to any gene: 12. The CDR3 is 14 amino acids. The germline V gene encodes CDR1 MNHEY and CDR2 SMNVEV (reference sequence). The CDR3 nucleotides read TGTGCCAGCAGGCGATCCTGGACAGGCGATGAGCAGTACTTC. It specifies CASRRSWTGDEQYF.

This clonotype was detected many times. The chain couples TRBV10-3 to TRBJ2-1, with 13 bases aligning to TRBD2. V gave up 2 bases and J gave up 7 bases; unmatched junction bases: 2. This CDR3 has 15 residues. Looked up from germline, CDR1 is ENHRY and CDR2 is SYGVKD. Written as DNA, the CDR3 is TGTGCCATCAGTGAGGGACTAGCGGGAGCTAATGAGCAGTTCTTC. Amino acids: CAISEGLAGANEQFF.

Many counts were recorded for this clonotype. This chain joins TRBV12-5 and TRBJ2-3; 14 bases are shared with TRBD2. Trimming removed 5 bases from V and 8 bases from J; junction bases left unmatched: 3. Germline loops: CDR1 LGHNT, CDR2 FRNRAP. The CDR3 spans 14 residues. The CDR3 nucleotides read TGTGCTAGTGGTACCGGGACTAGCGGGAGTACGCAGTATTTT. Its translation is CASGTGTSGSTQYF.

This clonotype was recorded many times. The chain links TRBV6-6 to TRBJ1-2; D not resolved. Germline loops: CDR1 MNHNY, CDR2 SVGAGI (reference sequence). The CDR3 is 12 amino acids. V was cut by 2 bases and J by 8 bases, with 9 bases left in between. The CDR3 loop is CASSYDLRGYTF. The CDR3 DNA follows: TGTGCCAGCAGTTACGACCTCAGGGGCTACACCTTC.

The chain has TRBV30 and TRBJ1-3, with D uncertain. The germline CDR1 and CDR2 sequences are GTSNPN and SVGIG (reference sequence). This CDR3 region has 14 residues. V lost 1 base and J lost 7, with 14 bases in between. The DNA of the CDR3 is TGTGCCTGGAGTGCAACGGGCCACGCGAACACCATATATTTT. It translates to CAWSATGHANTIYF.

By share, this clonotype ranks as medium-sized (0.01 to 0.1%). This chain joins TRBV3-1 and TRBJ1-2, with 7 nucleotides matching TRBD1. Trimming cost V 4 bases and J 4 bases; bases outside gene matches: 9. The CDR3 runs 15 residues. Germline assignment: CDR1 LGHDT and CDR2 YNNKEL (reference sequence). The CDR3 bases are TGTGCCAGCAGCCCCTTCGTTCAGGGGGGCTATGGCTACACCTTC. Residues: CASSPFVQGGYGYTF.

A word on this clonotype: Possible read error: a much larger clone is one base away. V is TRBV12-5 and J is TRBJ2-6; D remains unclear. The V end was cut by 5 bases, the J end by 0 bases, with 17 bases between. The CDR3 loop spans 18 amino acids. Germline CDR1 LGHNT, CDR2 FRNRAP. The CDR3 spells CASGPPRYLISGANVLTF. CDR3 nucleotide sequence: TGTGCTAGTGGTCCCCCCAGGTACCTCATCTCTGGGGCCAACGTCCTGACTTTC.

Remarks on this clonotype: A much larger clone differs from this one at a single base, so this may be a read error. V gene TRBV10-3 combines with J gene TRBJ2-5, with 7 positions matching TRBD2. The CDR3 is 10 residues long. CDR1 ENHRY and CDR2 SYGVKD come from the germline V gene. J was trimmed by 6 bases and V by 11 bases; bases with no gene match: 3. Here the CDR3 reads CAVGGKTQYF. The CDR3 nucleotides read TGTGCCGTGGGGGGGAAGACCCAGTACTTC.

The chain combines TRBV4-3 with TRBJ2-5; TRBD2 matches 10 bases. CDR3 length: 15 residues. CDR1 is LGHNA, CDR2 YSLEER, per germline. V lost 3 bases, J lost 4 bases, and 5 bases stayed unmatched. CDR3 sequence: CASSQSVAGGETQYF. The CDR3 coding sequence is TGCGCCAGCAGCCAGTCTGTAGCGGGAGGAGAGACCCAGTACTTC.

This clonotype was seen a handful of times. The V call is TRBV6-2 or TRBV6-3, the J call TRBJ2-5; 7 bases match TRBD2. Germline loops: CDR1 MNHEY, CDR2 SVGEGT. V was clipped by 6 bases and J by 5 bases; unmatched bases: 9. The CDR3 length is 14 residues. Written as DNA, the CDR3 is TGTGCCAGCAGAAAAGCGGGATTTTTGGAGACCCAGTACTTC. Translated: CASRKAGFLETQYF.

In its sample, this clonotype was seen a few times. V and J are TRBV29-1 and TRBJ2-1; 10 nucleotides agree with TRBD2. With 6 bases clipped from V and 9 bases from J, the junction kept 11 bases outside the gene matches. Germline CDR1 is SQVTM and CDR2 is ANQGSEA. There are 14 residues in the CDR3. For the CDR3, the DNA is TGCAGCGTGGCGGGACTAGCGCTTCTTACTGAGCAGTTCTTC. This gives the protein CSVAGLALLTEQFF.

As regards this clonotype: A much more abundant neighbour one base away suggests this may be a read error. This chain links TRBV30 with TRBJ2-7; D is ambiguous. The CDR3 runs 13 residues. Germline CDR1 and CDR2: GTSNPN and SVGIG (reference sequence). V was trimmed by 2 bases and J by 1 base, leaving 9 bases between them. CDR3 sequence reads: CAWSLADSYEQYF. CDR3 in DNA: TGTGCCTGGAGTCTGGCAGATTCCTACGAGCAGTACTTC.

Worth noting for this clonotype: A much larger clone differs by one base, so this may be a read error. The DNA of the CDR3 is TGTGCCATCACCCTTCAGGGCGGAGAGAGTGAAAAACTGTTTTTT. It is translated as CAITLQGGESEKLFF. This chain links TRBV28 with TRBJ1-4; perhaps TRBD1 as D (5 bases). Germline assignment: CDR1 MDHEN and CDR2 SYDVKM. V was pared by 10 bases and J by 7 bases, with 22 bases between. This CDR3 spans 15 amino acids. Using reference TRBV28 and TRBJ1-4 for the parts outside the CDR3, the full variable domain is DVKVTQSSRYLVKRTGEKVFLECVQDMDHENMFWYRQDPGLGLRLIYFSYDVKMKEKGDIPEGYSVSREKKERFSLILESASTNQTSMYLCAITLQGGESEKLFFGSGTQLSVL.

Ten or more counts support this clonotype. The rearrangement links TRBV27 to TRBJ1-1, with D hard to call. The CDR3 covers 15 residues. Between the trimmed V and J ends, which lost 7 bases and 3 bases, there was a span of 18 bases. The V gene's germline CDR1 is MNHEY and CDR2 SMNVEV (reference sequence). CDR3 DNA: TGTGCCAGCAAGTCTTTATCCTGGGGAGACACTGAAGCTTTCTTT. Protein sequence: CASKSLSWGDTEAFF.

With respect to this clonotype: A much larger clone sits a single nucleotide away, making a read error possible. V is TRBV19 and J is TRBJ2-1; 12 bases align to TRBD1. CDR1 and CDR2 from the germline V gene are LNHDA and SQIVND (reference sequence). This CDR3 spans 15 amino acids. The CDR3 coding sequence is TGTGCCAGTAGTCTCCGGGACAGGGGGCTTAGGGAGCAGTTATTC. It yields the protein CASSLRDRGLREQLF.

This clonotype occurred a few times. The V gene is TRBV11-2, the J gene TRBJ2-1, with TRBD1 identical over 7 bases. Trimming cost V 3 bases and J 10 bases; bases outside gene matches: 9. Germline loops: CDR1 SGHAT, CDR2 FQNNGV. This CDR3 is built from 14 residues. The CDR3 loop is CASSLRQGPKEQFF. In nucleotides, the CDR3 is TGTGCCAGCAGCTTGCGACAGGGCCCTAAAGAGCAGTTCTTC. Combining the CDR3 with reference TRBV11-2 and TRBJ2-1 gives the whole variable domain EAGVAQSPRYKIIEKRQSVAFWCNPISGHATLYWYQQILGQGPKLLIQFQNNGVVDDSQLPKDRFSAERLKGVDSTLKIQPAKLEDSAVYLCASSLRQGPKEQFFGPGTRLTVL.